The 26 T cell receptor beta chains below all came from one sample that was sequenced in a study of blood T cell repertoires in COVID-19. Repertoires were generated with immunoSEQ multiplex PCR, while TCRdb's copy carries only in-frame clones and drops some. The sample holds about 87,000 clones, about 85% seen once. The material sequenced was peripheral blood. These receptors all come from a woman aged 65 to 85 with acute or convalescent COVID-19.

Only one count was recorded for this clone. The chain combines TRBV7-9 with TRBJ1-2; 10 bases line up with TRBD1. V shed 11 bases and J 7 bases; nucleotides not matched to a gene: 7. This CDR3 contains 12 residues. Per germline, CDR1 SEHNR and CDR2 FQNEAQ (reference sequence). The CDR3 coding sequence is TGTGCCGGCTCGGACAGGGGGGGTGGCTACACCTTC. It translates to CAGSDRGGGYTF.

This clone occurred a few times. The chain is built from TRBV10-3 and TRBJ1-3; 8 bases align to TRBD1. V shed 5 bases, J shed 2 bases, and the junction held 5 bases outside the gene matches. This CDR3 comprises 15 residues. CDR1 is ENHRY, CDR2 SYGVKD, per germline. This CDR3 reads CAISSDREAGNTIYF. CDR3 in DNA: TGTGCCATCAGTTCGGACAGGGAAGCTGGAAACACCATATATTTT.

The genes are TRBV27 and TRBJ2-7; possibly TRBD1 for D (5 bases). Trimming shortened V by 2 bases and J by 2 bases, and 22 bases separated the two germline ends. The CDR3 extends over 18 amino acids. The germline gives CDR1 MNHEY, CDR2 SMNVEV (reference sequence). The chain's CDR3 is CASSLGHQGHPKAYEQYF. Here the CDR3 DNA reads TGTGCCAGCAGTTTAGGTCATCAAGGACACCCGAAGGCCTACGAGCAGTACTTC.

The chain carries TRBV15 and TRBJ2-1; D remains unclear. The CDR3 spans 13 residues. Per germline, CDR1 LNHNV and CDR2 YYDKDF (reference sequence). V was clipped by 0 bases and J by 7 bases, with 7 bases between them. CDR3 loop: CATSRDLRNEQFF. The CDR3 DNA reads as TGTGCCACCAGCAGAGATCTCCGGAATGAGCAGTTCTTC. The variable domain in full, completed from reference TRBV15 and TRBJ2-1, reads DAMVIQNPRYQVTQFGKPVTLSCSQTLNHNVMYWYQQKSSQAPKLLFHYYDKDFNNEADTPDNFQSRRPNTSFCFLDIRSPGLGDTAMYLCATSRDLRNEQFFGPGTRLTVL.

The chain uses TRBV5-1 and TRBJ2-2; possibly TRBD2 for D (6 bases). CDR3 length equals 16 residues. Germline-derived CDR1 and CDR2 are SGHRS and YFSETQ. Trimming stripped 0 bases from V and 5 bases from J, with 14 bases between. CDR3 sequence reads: CASSLAVWRATGELFF. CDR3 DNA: TGCGCCAGCAGCTTGGCGGTATGGAGGGCGACCGGGGAGCTGTTTTTT. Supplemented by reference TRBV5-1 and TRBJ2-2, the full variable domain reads KAGVTQTPRYLIKTRGQQVTLSCSPISGHRSVSWYQQTPGQGLQFLFEYFSETQRNKGNFPGRFSGRQFSNSRSEMNVSTLELGDSALYLCASSLAVWRATGELFFGEGSRLTVL.

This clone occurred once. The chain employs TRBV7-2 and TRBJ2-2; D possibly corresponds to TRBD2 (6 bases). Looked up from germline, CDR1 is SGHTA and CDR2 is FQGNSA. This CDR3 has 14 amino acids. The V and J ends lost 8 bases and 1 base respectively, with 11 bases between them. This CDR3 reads CASGGTLNTGELFF. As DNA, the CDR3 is TGTGCCAGCGGCGGGACTTTGAACACCGGGGAGCTGTTTTTT.

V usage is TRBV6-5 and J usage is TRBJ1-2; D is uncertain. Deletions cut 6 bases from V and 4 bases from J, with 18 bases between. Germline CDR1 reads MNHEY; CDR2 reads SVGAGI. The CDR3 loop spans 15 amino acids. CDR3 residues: CASSGSSSGTYGYTF. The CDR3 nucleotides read TGTGCCAGCAGCGGATCATCTTCGGGAACCTATGGCTACACCTTC.

This CDR3 is CASSQGLNSPLHF. DNA for the CDR3: TGCGCCAGCAGCCAGGGACTGAATTCACCCCTCCACTTT. The V gene is TRBV5-1, the J gene TRBJ1-6, with a weak D call TRBD1 (5 bases). The CDR3 runs to 13 residues. Between the trimmed V and J ends, which lost 4 bases and 7 bases, there was a span of 9 bases. Germline CDR1 SGHRS, CDR2 YFSETQ.

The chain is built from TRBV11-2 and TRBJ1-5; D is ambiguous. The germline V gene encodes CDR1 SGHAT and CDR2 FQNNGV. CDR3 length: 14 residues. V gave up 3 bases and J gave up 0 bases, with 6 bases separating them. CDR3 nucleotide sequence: TGTGCCAGCAGCTTGGGCTATAGCAATCAGCCCCAGCATTTT. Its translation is CASSLGYSNQPQHF.

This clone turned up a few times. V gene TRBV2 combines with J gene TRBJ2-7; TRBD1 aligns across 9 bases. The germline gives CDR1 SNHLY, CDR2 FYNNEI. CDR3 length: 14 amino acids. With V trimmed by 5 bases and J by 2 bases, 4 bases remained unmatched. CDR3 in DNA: TGTGCCAGCAGTCTCGGACAGGGGCCCTACGAGCAGTACTTC. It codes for CASSLGQGPYEQYF.

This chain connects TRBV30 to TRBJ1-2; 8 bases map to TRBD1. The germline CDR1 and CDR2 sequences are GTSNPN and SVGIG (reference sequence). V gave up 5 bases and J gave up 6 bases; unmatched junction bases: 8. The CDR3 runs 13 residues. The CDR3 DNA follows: TGTGCCTGGCATCGGGACAGGCCGAATGGCTACACCTTC. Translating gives CAWHRDRPNGYTF.

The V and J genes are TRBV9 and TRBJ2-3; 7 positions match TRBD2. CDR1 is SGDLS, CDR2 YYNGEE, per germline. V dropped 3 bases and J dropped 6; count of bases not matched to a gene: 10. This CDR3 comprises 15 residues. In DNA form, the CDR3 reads TGTGCCAGCAGCGGGAAGGCGGGGAGGGGTGATACGCAGTATTTT. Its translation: CASSGKAGRGDTQYF.

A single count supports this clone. This CDR3 reads CAWSVWVWRGGYTF. CDR3 DNA: TGTGCCTGGAGTGTCTGGGTCTGGAGGGGTGGCTACACCTTC. The rearrangement uses TRBV30 and TRBJ1-2; tentatively, D is TRBD1 (5 bases). Trimming left V 0 bases short and J 7 bases short, with 15 bases between. Germline assignment: CDR1 GTSNPN and CDR2 SVGIG (reference sequence). The CDR3 runs to 14 residues.

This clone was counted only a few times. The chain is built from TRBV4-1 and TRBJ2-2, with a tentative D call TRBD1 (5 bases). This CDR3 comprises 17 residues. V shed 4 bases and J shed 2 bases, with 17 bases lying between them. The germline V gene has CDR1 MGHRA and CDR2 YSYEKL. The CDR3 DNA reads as TGCGCCAGCAGCCCCGAAGGGGCCAGGCCTAACACCGGGGAGCTGTTTTTT. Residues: CASSPEGARPNTGELFF.

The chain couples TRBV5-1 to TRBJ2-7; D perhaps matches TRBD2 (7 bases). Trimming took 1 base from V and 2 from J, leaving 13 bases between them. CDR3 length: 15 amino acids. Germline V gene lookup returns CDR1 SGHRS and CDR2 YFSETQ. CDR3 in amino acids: CASSLNGGGPYEQYF. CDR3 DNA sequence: TGCGCCAGCAGCTTGAATGGCGGGGGCCCCTACGAGCAGTACTTC.

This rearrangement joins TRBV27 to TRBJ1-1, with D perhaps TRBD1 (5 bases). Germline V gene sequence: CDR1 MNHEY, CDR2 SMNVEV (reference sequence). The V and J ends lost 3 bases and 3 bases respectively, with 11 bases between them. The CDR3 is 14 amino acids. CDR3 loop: CASSFWGGDTEAFF. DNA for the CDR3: TGTGCCAGCAGTTTTTGGGGGGGGGACACTGAAGCTTTCTTT.

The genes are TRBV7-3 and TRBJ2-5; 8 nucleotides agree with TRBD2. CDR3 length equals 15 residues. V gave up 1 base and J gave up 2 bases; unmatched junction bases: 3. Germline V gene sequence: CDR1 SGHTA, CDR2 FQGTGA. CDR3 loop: CASSLSGGPQETQYF. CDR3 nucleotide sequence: TGTGCCAGCAGCTTAAGCGGGGGGCCTCAAGAGACCCAGTACTTC.

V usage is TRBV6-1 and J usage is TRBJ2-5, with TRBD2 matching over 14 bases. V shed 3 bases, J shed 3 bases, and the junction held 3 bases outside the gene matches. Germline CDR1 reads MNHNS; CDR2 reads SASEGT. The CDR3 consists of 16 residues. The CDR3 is CASSESGLAGEETQYF. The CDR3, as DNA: TGTGCCAGCAGTGAGTCGGGACTAGCGGGGGAAGAGACCCAGTACTTC.

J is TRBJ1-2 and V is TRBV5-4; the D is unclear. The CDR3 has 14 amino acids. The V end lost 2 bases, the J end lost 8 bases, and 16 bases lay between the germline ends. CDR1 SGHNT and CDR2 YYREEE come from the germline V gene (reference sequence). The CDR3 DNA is TGTGCCAGCAGCTTTGGTACAGAAATACGCGGCTACACCTTC. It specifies CASSFGTEIRGYTF.

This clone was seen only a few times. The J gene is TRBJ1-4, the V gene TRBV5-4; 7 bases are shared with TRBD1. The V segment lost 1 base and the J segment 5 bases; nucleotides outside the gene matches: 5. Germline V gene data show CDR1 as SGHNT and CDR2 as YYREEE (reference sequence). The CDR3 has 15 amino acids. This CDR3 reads CASSLRGRGNEKLFF. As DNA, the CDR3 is TGTGCCAGCAGCTTGCGTGGCAGGGGGAATGAAAAACTGTTTTTT. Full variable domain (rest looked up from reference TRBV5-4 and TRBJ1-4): ETGVTQSPTHLIKTRGQQVTLRCSSQSGHNTVSWYQQALGQGPQFIFQYYREEENGRGNFPPRFSGLQFPNYSSELNVNALELDDSALYLCASSLRGRGNEKLFFGSGTQLSVL.

CDR3 loop: CASSPQGVTEAFF. Here the CDR3 DNA reads TGTGCCAGCAGTCCACAGGGGGTCACTGAAGCTTTCTTT. The chain couples TRBV28 to TRBJ1-1; 8 nucleotides agree with TRBD1. The J segment lost 4 bases and the V segment lost 5 bases, leaving 3 bases of the junction unmatched. The length of the CDR3 is 13 residues. From germline, CDR1 is MDHEN and CDR2 SYDVKM.

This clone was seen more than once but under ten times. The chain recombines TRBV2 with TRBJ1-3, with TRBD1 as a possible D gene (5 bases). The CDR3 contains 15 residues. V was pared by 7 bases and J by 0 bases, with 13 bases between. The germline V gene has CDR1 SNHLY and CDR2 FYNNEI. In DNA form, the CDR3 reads TGTGCCAGCACCCAGAGAACAGGCTCTGGAAACACCATATATTTT. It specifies CASTQRTGSGNTIYF.

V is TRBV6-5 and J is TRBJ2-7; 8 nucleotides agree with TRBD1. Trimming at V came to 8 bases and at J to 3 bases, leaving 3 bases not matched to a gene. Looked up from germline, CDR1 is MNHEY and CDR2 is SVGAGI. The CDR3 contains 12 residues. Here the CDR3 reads CASGGQGYEQYF. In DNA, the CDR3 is TGTGCCAGCGGAGGACAGGGCTACGAGCAGTACTTC.

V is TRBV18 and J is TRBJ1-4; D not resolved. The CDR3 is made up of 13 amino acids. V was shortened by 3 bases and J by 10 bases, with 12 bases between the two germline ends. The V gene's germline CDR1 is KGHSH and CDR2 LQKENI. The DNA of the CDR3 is TGTGCCAGCTCACCGGACGGGGAACGAAAACTGTTTTTT. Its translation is CASSPDGERKLFF.

Written as DNA, the CDR3 is TGTGCCAGTAGTTCATCCTTTAGCGGGGGGGCTACAAGCACAGATACGCAGTATTTT. This codes for CASSSSFSGGATSTDTQYF. The chain links TRBV19 to TRBJ2-3, with TRBD2 matching 11 bases. The CDR3 consists of 19 residues. The trim removed 5 bases at V and 0 bases at J, leaving 13 bases unmatched. Germline CDR1 is LNHDA and CDR2 is SQIVND (reference sequence).

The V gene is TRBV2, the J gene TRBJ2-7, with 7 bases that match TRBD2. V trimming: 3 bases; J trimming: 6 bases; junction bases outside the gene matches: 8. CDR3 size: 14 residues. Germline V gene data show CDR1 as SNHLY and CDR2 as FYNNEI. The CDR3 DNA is TGTGCCAGCAGTGAGTTTCGGACTAGTTCCGAGCAGTACTTC. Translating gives CASSEFRTSSEQYF.